This T cell receptor beta chain emerged from a study of monozygotic twins with inflammatory bowel disease. TCRdb reprocessed the 5' RACE reads; each CDR3 protein has one entry and no DNA is given. Its listing shows just over 300,000 distinct CDR3 sequences. There are 13 residues in the CDR3. Looked up from germline, CDR1 is KGHSH and CDR2 is LQKENI. The material sequenced was blood. V gene TRBV18 combines with J gene TRBJ2-5; TCRdb gives TRBD1 as the D gene, but with no DNA this cannot be confirmed. The sequence was collected from a human donor with ulcerative colitis or Crohn's disease, or a healthy co-twin of an affected twin (not recorded which). The CDR3 sequence: CASSAGQGRTQYF.